This T cell receptor (beta chain) was sequenced during a study of T-cell memory formation after mild COVID-19. The CDR3 covers 13 residues. CDR1 and CDR2 (germline): MNHEY, SVGEGT. V lost 0 bases and J lost 6, with 8 bases in between. TCR alpha and TCR beta cDNA libraries carrying sample barcodes and UMIs were produced by 5'RACE using constant-segment primers. TCRdb fed the 5' RACE reads into MiXCR, producing one record per CDR3 protein. The profile shows a few hundred thousand distinct CDR3 sequences, around a fifth of them singletons. Sequencing input: PBMCs or a T cell subset sorted from them (not recorded which). This sequence joins TRBV6-2 or TRBV6-3 and TRBJ1-2, with D hard to call. This clonotype originated in an adult woman who had mild COVID-19 (a few samples of this study predate the infection). Cell type and time point are not known. The CDR3 reads CASSYSSGNGYTF. The CDR3 DNA follows: TGTGCCAGCAGTTACTCGTCTGGGAATGGCTACACCTTC.